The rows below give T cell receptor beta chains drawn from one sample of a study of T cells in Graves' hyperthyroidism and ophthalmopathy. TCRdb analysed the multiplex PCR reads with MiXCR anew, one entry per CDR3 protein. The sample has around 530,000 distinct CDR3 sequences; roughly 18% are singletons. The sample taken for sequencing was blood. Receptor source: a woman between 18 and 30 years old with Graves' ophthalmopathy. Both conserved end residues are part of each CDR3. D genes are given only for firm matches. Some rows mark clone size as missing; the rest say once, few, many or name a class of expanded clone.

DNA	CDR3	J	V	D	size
TGTGCCAGCGGGGACAGGAATGAAAAACTGTTTTTT	CASGDRNEKLFF	TRBJ1-4	TRBV6-1	TRBD1	few
TGTGCCAGCAGCGCGGAAAAACAGGGGAATAATTCACCCCTCCACTTT	CASSAEKQGNNSPLHF	TRBJ1-6	TRBV7-3	TRBD1	many
TGTGCCAGCAGTCCGACTAGCCGGACCTACAATGAGCAGTTCTTC	CASSPTSRTYNEQFF	TRBJ2-1	TRBV6-2/TRBV6-3	TRBD2	many
TGTGCCAGCAGTTACGGCACAGCGTTCGCTAACTATGGCTACACCTTC	CASSYGTAFANYGYTF	TRBJ1-2	TRBV6-6	.	many
TGTGCCTGGAATCGTGTCGGGGAGCTGTTTTTT	CAWNRVGELFF	TRBJ2-2	TRBV30	.	many
TGCGCCAGCAGCTTGGTCGGGACAGCGGGAAACTATGGCTACACCTTC	CASSLVGTAGNYGYTF	TRBJ1-2	TRBV5-1	TRBD1	many
TGTGCCAGCAGCTTAATTGCAACTAATGAAAAACTGTTTTTT	CASSLIATNEKLFF	TRBJ1-4	TRBV11-2	.	many
TGTGCCAGCAGCCGAATATGGACAGGGGGTCAAACAGATACGCAGTATTTT	CASSRIWTGGQTDTQYF	TRBJ2-3	TRBV28	TRBD1	few
TGTGCCAGCAGCCCTGGTCCGGACAGGGGTGTCAACTATGGCTACACCTTC	CASSPGPDRGVNYGYTF	TRBJ1-2	TRBV3-1	TRBD1	.
TGTGCCAGCATCGGACCCGGGAACACCATATATTTT	CASIGPGNTIYF	TRBJ1-3	TRBV7-2	.	few
TGTGCCAGCAGCTCACAGGGGAGGAACACTGAAGCTTTCTTT	CASSSQGRNTEAFF	TRBJ1-1	TRBV5-5	TRBD1	many
TGTGCCAGCAGTTTTGAGGAAACTTCACCCCTCCACTTT	CASSFEETSPLHF	TRBJ1-6	TRBV27	.	few
TGCAGTGCTAGAAGGGACAGGGTAAAGGACGAGCAGTACTTC	CSARRDRVKDEQYF	TRBJ2-7	TRBV20-1	TRBD1	many
TGTGCCTGGAGTGTATTAGTTGGCGGGGAGCTGTTTTTT	CAWSVLVGGELFF	TRBJ2-2	TRBV30	.	few
TGTGCCAGCAGCCAACAGGGCCTGAACACTGAAGCTTTCTTT	CASSQQGLNTEAFF	TRBJ1-1	TRBV3-1	.	many
TGTGCCAGCAGTGCCGGACAGGGGCGCGCCGAGCAGTACTTC	CASSAGQGRAEQYF	TRBJ2-7	TRBV6-1	TRBD1	.
TGCGCCAGCAGCTTGAAGGCCTGGTCCTCGAACACTGAAGCTTTCTTT	CASSLKAWSSNTEAFF	TRBJ1-1	TRBV5-1	.	many
TGTGCCAGCATCGCACAGGTGACAAACACTGAAGCTTTCTTT	CASIAQVTNTEAFF	TRBJ1-1	TRBV28	.	many
TGTGCCAGCAGTTTTTTCGGGACTAGCGAGACAGATACGCAGTATTTT	CASSFFGTSETDTQYF	TRBJ2-3	TRBV28	TRBD2	.
TGTGCCAGCAGTCACACAGGACAGGGCAATCAGCCCCAGCATTTT	CASSHTGQGNQPQHF	TRBJ1-5	TRBV28	TRBD1	many
TGTGCCAGCAGGGATGACAGGTCCGAAAAACTGTTTTTT	CASRDDRSEKLFF	TRBJ1-4	TRBV6-1	.	.
TGTGCCAGCGGCCAATACAATGAGCAGTTCTTC	CASGQYNEQFF	TRBJ2-1	TRBV28	.	many
TGTGCCAGCAGCTTGGAGGCCGGGGACGAGCAGTACTTC	CASSLEAGDEQYF	TRBJ2-7	TRBV7-3	.	.
TGCAGTGCTACCAAAGGAGGAACCTACGAGCAGTACTTC	CSATKGGTYEQYF	TRBJ2-7	TRBV20-1	.	many
TGTGCGAGCAGTTTATACCCCAGGGCAGGGCCCTACAATGAGCAGTTCTTC	CASSLYPRAGPYNEQFF	TRBJ2-1	TRBV28	.	once
TGTGCCAGCAGCCAAATCCCCGGGGAGCTGTTTTTT	CASSQIPGELFF	TRBJ2-2	TRBV3-1	.	many
TGTGCCAGCAGATCCGGGACAGGGACTGAAGCTTTCTTT	CASRSGTGTEAFF	TRBJ1-1	TRBV6-2/TRBV6-3	TRBD1	few
TGTGCCGGCAGCTTAGCAAGGACAGACAACACTGAAGCTTTCTTT	CAGSLARTDNTEAFF	TRBJ1-1	TRBV7-9	.	.
TGTGCCAGCAGTGAGGAAGCGAACACCGGGGAGCTGTTTTTT	CASSEEANTGELFF	TRBJ2-2	TRBV2	.	many
TGTGCCAGCACGGGGACAGGGGGGGCCGGGGAGCTGTTTTTT	CASTGTGGAGELFF	TRBJ2-2	TRBV11-2	TRBD1	.
TGTGCCACCAGTGAAGGACTGTCCTACAATGAGCAGTTCTTC	CATSEGLSYNEQFF	TRBJ2-1	TRBV24-1	.	few
TGCGCCAACAGCCAAGACACAGATACGCAGTATTTT	CANSQDTDTQYF	TRBJ2-3	TRBV4-3	.	few
TGTGCTAGCAGCTTAGGGGAGGGCACCTACAATGAGCAGTTCTTC	CASSLGEGTYNEQFF	TRBJ2-1	TRBV7-7	TRBD2	many
TGTGCCAGCAGAAGGACAGGGGGGGACGGGGAGCTGTTTTTT	CASRRTGGDGELFF	TRBJ2-2	TRBV6-1	TRBD1	few
TGTGCCTGGAGTGTGGGTAGTCTAGGGAACGAGCAGTACTTC	CAWSVGSLGNEQYF	TRBJ2-7	TRBV30	.	few
TGTGCCAGCAGCATAGTGGGTCTCAAAAACATTCAGTACTTC	CASSIVGLKNIQYF	TRBJ2-4	TRBV5-5	.	few
TGTGCCAGCAGCCCCGGACACCTCAATGAGCAGTTCTTC	CASSPGHLNEQFF	TRBJ2-1	TRBV11-2	.	.
TGTGCCAGCACCACAGGGGGCGCGGTAGGCGGGGAGCTGTTTTTT	CASTTGGAVGGELFF	TRBJ2-2	TRBV2	TRBD1	.
TGTGCCAGCAGCCCCCGACTAGCGGGAGGCGCAGATACGCAGTATTTT	CASSPRLAGGADTQYF	TRBJ2-3	TRBV7-2	TRBD2	.
TGTGCCAGTACCGACAGGGGGACCGGGGAGCTGTTTTTT	CASTDRGTGELFF	TRBJ2-2	TRBV19	TRBD1	.
TGTGCCAGCAGCCCCCCTTGGGGGAGGCTAACTGGGGCCAACGTCCTGACTTTC	CASSPPWGRLTGANVLTF	TRBJ2-6	TRBV7-9	.	.
TGCAGTGCTAGAGACCCTGGACAGGGGGCTAGGACTGAAGCTTTCTTT	CSARDPGQGARTEAFF	TRBJ1-1	TRBV20-1	TRBD1	.
TGTGCCCACAGGAGGGCAGGGTCTGCAGATACGCAGTATTTT	CAHRRAGSADTQYF	TRBJ2-3	TRBV6-1	.	.
TGCGCCAGCAGCCAAGAGGGGCTAGCGGAGCAGACCCAGTACTTC	CASSQEGLAEQTQYF	TRBJ2-5	TRBV4-1	TRBD2	many
TGTGCCAGCAGCTTATACCCGGGCCCCGGCGCCTACGAGCAGTACTTC	CASSLYPGPGAYEQYF	TRBJ2-7	TRBV7-3	.	.
TGTGCCAGCAGTCCAGCGGAAAAACTGTTTTTT	CASSPAEKLFF	TRBJ1-4	TRBV2	.	many